This T cell receptor (beta chain) was sequenced for a study of regulatory T cells in long-lasting Graves disease. Across the whole study: The criterion for persistent Graves' disease was over 5 years of antithyroid drugs with positive TSH receptor antibodies. Overall study results and limits: No thyroid tissue was studied; the work used peripheral blood only. Persistent disease was associated with favored TRBV28 usage and with favored use of TRBJ1-2 and TRBJ2-5.

CDR1 MNHEY and CDR2 SVGAGI come from the germline V gene. The CDR3 is made up of 16 amino acids. Trimming cost V 2 bases and J 4 bases; bases outside gene matches: 9. Sequencing libraries for TCR beta were prepared with iRepertoire HTBI primers and Arm-PCR of CDR3 regions. TCRdb fed the multiplex PCR reads into MiXCR, producing one record per CDR3 protein. The profile shows around 300,000 distinct CDR3 sequences, around 20% of them singletons. Noted time point: persistent/refractory GD, antithyroid drugs over 5 years with positive TRAb. Making the TCR library involved RNA that had been extracted from PBMCs. A note on this clonotype: Its antigen is currently unknown.

This TCR came from a female donor with Graves disease. This rearrangement joins TRBV6-5 to TRBJ2-5; 8 nucleotides align to TRBD1. Sample: peripheral blood mononuclear cells (PBMCs), taken when the disease was refractory, from a patient treated with antithyroid drugs. The DNA of the CDR3 is TGTGCCAGCAGTTACGACAGGGGATGGAGTAGAGAGACCCAGTACTTC. It encodes CASSYDRGWSRETQYF.